A single sample is the source of the 13 T cell receptor beta chains below, sequenced in a study of vaccination and CD4 T cells after COVID-19. No antigens are known for them. Treatment noted: approximately nine-day PBMC culture with coronavirus spike peptide pools or control peptides (ViraFEST assay). Cultured CD4+ T-cell DNA underwent Oncomine TCR Beta short-read sequencing. One entry per CDR3 protein results from TCRdb running MiXCR on the PCR reads. This sample has 15,000 to 19,000 distinct CDR3 sequences, with approximately 39% found just once. Sequencing was performed on CD4+ T cells from blood, cultured in vitro, taken before SARS-CoV-2 vaccination. These receptors were collected from a human donor who had recovered from COVID-19.

This clonotype has a handful of counts. This chain links TRBV7-9 with TRBJ1-6; D unclear. The CDR3 sequence is 14 residues long. Germline CDR1 SEHNR, CDR2 FQNEAQ (reference sequence). V was trimmed by 1 base and J by 7 bases, leaving 8 bases between them. Here the CDR3 DNA reads TGTGCCAGCAGCTTAGATGGGCCCAATTCACCCCTCCACTTT. This sequence encodes CASSLDGPNSPLHF. Based on the CDR3 plus reference TRBV7-9 and TRBJ1-6, the full variable domain is DTGVSQNPRHKITKRGQNVTFRCDPISEHNRLYWYRQTLGQGPEFLTYFQNEAQLEKSRLLSDRFSAERPKGSFSTLEIQRTEQGDSAMYLCASSLDGPNSPLHFGNGTRLTVT.

J is TRBJ2-7 and V is TRBV7-8; D gene unclear. The germline V gene encodes CDR1 SGHVS and CDR2 FQNEAQ. There are 13 residues in the CDR3. Trimming left V 1 base short and J 6 bases short, with 10 bases between. The CDR3 sequence is CASSLEGPREQYF. The CDR3 region has the DNA TGTGCCAGCAGCTTAGAAGGTCCCCGCGAGCAGTACTTC.

This chain uses TRBV6-5 with TRBJ2-7; D perhaps matches TRBD2 (5 bases). The V gene lost 2 bases and the J gene lost 5 bases, with 16 bases spanning the gap. CDR1 MNHEY and CDR2 SVGAGI come from the germline V gene. The CDR3 totals 15 residues. The CDR3 region is CASSYHTLGRDEQYF. The CDR3 region has the DNA TGTGCCAGCAGTTACCACACACTAGGTCGCGACGAGCAGTACTTC.

The rearrangement uses TRBV7-9 and TRBJ1-1, with unresolved D. Trimming left V 3 bases short and J 5 bases short, with 10 bases between. The CDR3 loop spans 13 amino acids. Germline lookup yields CDR1 SEHNR and CDR2 FQNEAQ (reference sequence). This CDR3 reads CASSFKGGTEAFF. CDR3 DNA: TGTGCCAGCAGCTTCAAGGGTGGGACTGAAGCTTTCTTT.

CDR3 in DNA: TGTGCCAGCAGCTTAGGTGTGATCGCTAGCTCCGCAGATACGCAGTATTTT. Translated: CASSLGVIASSADTQYF. The chain uses TRBV11-2 and TRBJ2-3, with D possibly being TRBD2 (5 bases). The germline V gene encodes CDR1 SGHAT and CDR2 FQNNGV. The V gene lost 1 base and the J gene lost 4 bases, with 18 bases spanning the gap. The CDR3 contains 17 residues.

The V and J genes are TRBV11-3 and TRBJ2-3, with D unresolved. V was pared by 1 base and J by 4 bases, with 15 bases between. CDR3 length: 16 residues. CDR1 and CDR2 from the germline V gene are SGHNT and YENEEA. Here the CDR3 DNA reads TGTGCCAGCAGCTTAGTCCGTCAGGTTGTTTCAGATACGCAGTATTTT. Protein: CASSLVRQVVSDTQYF.

The V and J genes are TRBV9 and TRBJ1-6, with 9 positions matching TRBD1. V gave up 1 base and J gave up 8 bases; unmatched junction bases: 10. Germline-derived CDR1 and CDR2 are SGDLS and YYNGEE. The CDR3 length is 17 residues. CDR3 protein: CASSVLSGGQGHSPLHF. The CDR3 region has the DNA TGTGCCAGCAGCGTATTAAGCGGAGGACAGGGGCATTCACCCCTCCACTTT.

The chain is built from TRBV12-3 or TRBV12-4 and TRBJ2-5; unclear D gene. The CDR3 is 12 residues long. Trimming took off 2 bases at V and 4 bases at J, with 5 bases between the two ends. CDR3: CASSLFGETQYF. The CDR3 nucleotides read TGTGCCAGCAGTTTATTTGGAGAGACCCAGTACTTC.

CDR3 sequence reads: CASSSPAGRTNQPQHF. CDR3 DNA: TGTGCCAGCAGTTCACCCGCGGGCAGAACCAATCAGCCCCAGCATTTT. V and J are TRBV6-2 or TRBV6-3 and TRBJ1-5; D unclear. Germline V lookup: CDR1 MNHEY, CDR2 SVGEGT. This CDR3 contains 16 residues. V was trimmed by 4 bases and J by 3 bases, leaving 16 bases between them.

V and J are TRBV19 and TRBJ2-2; TRBD2 agrees at 7 bases. The CDR3 loop spans 16 amino acids. With V trimmed by 6 bases and J by 1 base, 8 bases remained unmatched. CDR1 is LNHDA and CDR2 is SQIVND in the germline V gene (reference sequence). The CDR3 DNA follows: TGTGCCAGTAGCCGACCCCCTAGCGGGAACACCGGGGAGCTGTTTTTT. Its translation: CASSRPPSGNTGELFF.

This sequence joins TRBV7-3 and TRBJ2-1, with D tentatively TRBD1 (5 bases). Germline CDR1 SGHTA, CDR2 FQGTGA. The CDR3 consists of 14 residues. V was shortened by 2 bases and J by 5 bases, with 10 bases between the two germline ends. The CDR3 reads CASSLWQGHNEQFF. CDR3 DNA sequence: TGTGCCAGCAGCTTATGGCAGGGCCACAATGAGCAGTTCTTC.

The DNA for the CDR3 is TGTGCCAGCAGCTTGTGGGGGGTCGGGGAGCTGTTTTTT. Its translation is CASSLWGVGELFF. V is TRBV7-3 and J is TRBJ2-2; the D gene is possibly TRBD2 (6 bases). Deletions cut 3 bases from V and 7 bases from J, with 9 bases between. Germline V gene data show CDR1 as SGHTA and CDR2 as FQGTGA. This CDR3 has 13 amino acids.

The chain joins TRBV20-1 to TRBJ2-5; D is perhaps TRBD2 (7 bases). The CDR3 is 13 amino acids. V was pared by 7 bases and J by 2 bases, with 14 bases between. From germline, CDR1 is DFQATT and CDR2 SNEGSKA (reference sequence). The CDR3 is CSGWGGAQETQYF. The CDR3 DNA follows: TGCAGTGGCTGGGGGGGGGCTCAAGAGACCCAGTACTTC.